This TCR beta chain was identified during a study of breast tumors, draining lymph nodes, adjacent tissues. TCRdb analysed the multiplex PCR reads with MiXCR anew, one entry per CDR3 protein. The sample has 270,000 or so distinct CDR3 sequences, about 33% seen once. In its sample, this clonotype was seen many times. Its cognate antigen is unknown. CDR1 is DFQATT, CDR2 SNEGSKA, per germline (reference sequence). The CDR3 loop spans 11 amino acids. Study-level results: Data fit most tumor T cells coming from lymph node, expanding in tumor. Data only fit, rather than demonstrated, lymph node origin of most tumor T cells. Tumors had less TCR diversity than lymph nodes, more than nontumor tissue. Luminal-like breast cancer showed significantly greater tumor-nontumor repertoire similarity than basal-like breast cancer did.

Axillary draining lymph nodes of breast cancer patients supplied the node samples. The sample was axillary lymph node tissue. This chain uses TRBV20-1 with TRBJ1-3, with TRBD1 identical over 8 bases. This TCR was sampled from a female donor with breast cancer. Some clones in this sample may be carry-over from other donors' samples. The CDR3 nucleotides read TGCAGCGGCCAGGGGGCTGACACCATATATTTT. It is translated as CSGQGADTIYF.